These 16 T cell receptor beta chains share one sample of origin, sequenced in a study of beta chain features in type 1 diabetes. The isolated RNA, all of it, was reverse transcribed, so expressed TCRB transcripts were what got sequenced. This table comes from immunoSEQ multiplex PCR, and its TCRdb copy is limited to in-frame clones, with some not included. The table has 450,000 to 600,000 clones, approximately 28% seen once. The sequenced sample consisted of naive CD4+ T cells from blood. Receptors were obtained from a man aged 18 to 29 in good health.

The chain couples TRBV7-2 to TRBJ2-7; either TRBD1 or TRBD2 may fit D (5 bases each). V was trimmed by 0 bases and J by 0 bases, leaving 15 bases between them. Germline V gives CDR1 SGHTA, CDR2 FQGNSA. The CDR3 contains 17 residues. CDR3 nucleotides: TGTGCCAGCAGCTTAGCGCTTGGGGGTCAGGGCTCCTACGAGCAGTACTTC. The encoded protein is CASSLALGGQGSYEQYF.

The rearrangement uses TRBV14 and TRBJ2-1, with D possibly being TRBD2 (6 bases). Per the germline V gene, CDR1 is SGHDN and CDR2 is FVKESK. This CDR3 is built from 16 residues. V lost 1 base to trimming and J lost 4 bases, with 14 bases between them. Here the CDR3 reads CASSQVAGSEYNEQFF. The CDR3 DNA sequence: TGTGCCAGCAGCCAAGTTGCCGGGAGCGAATACAATGAGCAGTTCTTC.

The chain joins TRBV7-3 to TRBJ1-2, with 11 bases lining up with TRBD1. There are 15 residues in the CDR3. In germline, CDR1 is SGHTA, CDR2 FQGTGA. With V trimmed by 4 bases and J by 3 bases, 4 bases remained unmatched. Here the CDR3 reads CASSYGQGADYGYTF. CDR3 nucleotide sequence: TGTGCCAGCAGCTACGGACAGGGGGCTGACTATGGCTACACCTTC.

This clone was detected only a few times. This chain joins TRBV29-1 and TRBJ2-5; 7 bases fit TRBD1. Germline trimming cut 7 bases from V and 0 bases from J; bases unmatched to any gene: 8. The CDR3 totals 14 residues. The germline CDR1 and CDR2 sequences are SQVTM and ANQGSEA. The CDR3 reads CSGRDSVYQETQYF. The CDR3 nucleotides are TGCAGCGGCAGGGACAGCGTGTACCAAGAGACCCAGTACTTC.

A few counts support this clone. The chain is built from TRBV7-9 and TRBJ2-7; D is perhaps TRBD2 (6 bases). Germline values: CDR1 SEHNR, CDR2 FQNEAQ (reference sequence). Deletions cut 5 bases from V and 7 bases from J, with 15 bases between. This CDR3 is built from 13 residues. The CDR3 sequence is CASSPNGAGEQYF. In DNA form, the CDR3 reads TGTGCCAGCAGCCCCAATGGGGCGGGGGAGCAGTACTTC. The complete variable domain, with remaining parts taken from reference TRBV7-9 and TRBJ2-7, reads DTGVSQNPRHKITKRGQNVTFRCDPISEHNRLYWYRQTLGQGPEFLTYFQNEAQLEKSRLLSDRFSAERPKGSFSTLEIQRTEQGDSAMYLCASSPNGAGEQYFGPGTRLTVT.

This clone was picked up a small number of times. The CDR3 sequence is CASGRTVSTDTQYF. DNA of the CDR3: TGTGCCAGCGGTCGGACTGTAAGCACAGATACGCAGTATTTT. The chain joins TRBV7-2 to TRBJ2-3, with D perhaps matching TRBD2 (5 bases). The V and J ends lost 8 bases and 0 bases respectively, with 12 bases between them. This CDR3 is 14 amino acids long. The germline V gene encodes CDR1 SGHTA and CDR2 FQGNSA.

DNA for the CDR3: TGTGCCAGCAGTACGGGGGGCGTCAACACCGGGGAGCTGTTTTTT. Protein: CASSTGGVNTGELFF. The chain has TRBV9 and TRBJ2-2; TRBD2 is a possible D gene (7 bases). CDR1 and CDR2 from the germline V gene are SGDLS and YYNGEE. V was clipped by 5 bases and J by 2 bases, with 13 bases between them. CDR3 length: 15 residues.

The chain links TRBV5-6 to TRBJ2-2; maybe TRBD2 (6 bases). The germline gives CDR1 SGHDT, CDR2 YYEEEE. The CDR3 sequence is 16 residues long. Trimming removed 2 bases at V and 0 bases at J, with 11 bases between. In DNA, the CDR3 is TGTGCCAGCAGCTTACTACTAGCAGCGAACACCGGGGAGCTGTTTTTT. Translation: CASSLLLAANTGELFF.

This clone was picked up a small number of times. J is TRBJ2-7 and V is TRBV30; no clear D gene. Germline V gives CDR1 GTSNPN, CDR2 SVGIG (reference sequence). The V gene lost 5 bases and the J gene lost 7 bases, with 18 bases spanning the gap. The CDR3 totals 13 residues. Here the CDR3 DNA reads TGTGCCTGGGCCTTCGGCCCGCTACGGGAGCAGTACTTC. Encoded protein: CAWAFGPLREQYF. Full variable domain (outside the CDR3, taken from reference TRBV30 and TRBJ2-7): SQTIHQWPATLVQPVGSPLSLECTVEGTSNPNLYWYRQAAGRGLQLLFYSVGIGQISSEVPQNLSASRPQDRQFILSSKKLLLSDSGFYLCAWAFGPLREQYFGPGTRLTVT.

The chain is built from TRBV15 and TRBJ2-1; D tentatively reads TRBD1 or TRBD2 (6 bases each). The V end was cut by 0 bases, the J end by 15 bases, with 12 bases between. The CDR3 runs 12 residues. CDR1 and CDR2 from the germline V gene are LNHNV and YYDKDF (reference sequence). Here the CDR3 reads CATSRDTGAAFF. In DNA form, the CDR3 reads TGTGCCACCAGCAGAGATACGGGGGCCGCGTTCTTC.

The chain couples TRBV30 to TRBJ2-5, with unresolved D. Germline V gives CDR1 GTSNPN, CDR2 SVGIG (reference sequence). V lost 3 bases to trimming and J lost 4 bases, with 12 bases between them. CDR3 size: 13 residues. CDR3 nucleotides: TGTGCCTGGAGGGTTGTGTGGGCAGAGACCCAGTACTTC. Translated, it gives CAWRVVWAETQYF.

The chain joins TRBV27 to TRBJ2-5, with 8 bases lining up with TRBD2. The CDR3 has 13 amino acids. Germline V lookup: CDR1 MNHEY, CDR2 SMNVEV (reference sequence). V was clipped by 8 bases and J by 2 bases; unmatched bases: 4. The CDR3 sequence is CASGQREQETQYF. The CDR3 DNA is TGTGCCAGCGGTCAGCGGGAGCAAGAGACCCAGTACTTC.

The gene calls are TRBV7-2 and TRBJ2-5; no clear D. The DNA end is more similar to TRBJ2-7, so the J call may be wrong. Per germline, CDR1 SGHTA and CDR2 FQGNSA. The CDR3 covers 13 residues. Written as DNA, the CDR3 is TGTGCCAGCAGCTCCCCCGGAGCCTACGAGCAGTACTTC. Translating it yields CASSSPGAYEQYF.

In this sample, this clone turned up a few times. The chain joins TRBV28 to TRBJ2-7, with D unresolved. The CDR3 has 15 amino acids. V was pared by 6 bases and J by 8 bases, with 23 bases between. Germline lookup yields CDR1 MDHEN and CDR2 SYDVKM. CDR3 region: CASRVDRTSPLQQYF. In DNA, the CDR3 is TGTGCCAGCAGGGTCGACCGAACCTCGCCTCTGCAGCAGTACTTC.

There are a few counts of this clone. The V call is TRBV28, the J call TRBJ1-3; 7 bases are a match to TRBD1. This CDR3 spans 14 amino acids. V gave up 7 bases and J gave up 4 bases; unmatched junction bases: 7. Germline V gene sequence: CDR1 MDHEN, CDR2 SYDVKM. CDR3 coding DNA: TGTGCCAGCACACAGGGGTCGTGGGGAAACACCATATATTTT. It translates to CASTQGSWGNTIYF. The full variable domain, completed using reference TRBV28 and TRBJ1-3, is DVKVTQSSRYLVKRTGEKVFLECVQDMDHENMFWYRQDPGLGLRLIYFSYDVKMKEKGDIPEGYSVSREKKERFSLILESASTNQTSMYLCASTQGSWGNTIYFGEGSWLTVV.

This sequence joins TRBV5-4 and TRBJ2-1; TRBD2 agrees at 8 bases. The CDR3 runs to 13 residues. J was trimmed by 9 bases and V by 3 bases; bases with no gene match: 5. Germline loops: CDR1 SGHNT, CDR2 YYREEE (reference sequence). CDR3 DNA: TGTGCCAGCAGCTGGGGACTAGACAGTGAGCAGTTCTTC. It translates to CASSWGLDSEQFF.